These 28 T cell receptor beta chains share one sample of origin, sequenced in a study of T cell changes during pregnancy in multiple sclerosis. Libraries were prepared by immunoSEQ multiplex PCR; TCRdb keeps only in-frame clonotypes and omits some of them. This table holds tens of thousands of clones, 88% found once. The specimen was peripheral blood, collected in the first trimester of pregnancy. The receptor set was obtained from a female donor with multiple sclerosis, enrolled in a pregnancy study.

The V and J genes are TRBV7-2 and TRBJ2-1; possible D gene TRBD1, 5 bases. CDR3 length: 15 residues. Between the trimmed V and J ends, which lost 1 base and 2 bases, there was a span of 9 bases. CDR1 SGHTA and CDR2 FQGNSA come from the germline V gene. The CDR3 region has the DNA TGTGCCAGCAGCTTAGGGCAGGGTACCTACAATGAGCAGTTCTTC. This encodes CASSLGQGTYNEQFF.

A single count supports this clone. V gene TRBV5-1 combines with J gene TRBJ2-7, with D maybe TRBD2 (6 bases). V was cut by 0 bases and J by 2 bases, with 12 bases left in between. The V gene's germline CDR1 is SGHRS and CDR2 YFSETQ. The CDR3 has 15 amino acids. CDR3 residues: CASSLGPGAPYEQYF. For the CDR3, the DNA is TGCGCCAGCAGCTTGGGGCCGGGAGCCCCCTACGAGCAGTACTTC.

The gene calls are TRBV10-3 and TRBJ2-7; 10 bases fit TRBD2. Germline-derived CDR1 and CDR2 are ENHRY and SYGVKD. V gave up 6 bases and J gave up 5 bases; unmatched junction bases: 19. The CDR3 covers 18 residues. The CDR3 protein is CAIRSGLAGESGTNEQYF. The CDR3 DNA follows: TGTGCCATCAGATCAGGGCTAGCGGGAGAATCGGGTACCAACGAGCAGTACTTC.

About this clone itself: The junction departs from germline at one end; a sequencing error may be responsible. The chain carries TRBV7-7 and TRBJ2-3; 7 bases fit TRBD1. Per the germline V gene, CDR1 is SSHAT and CDR2 is FNYEAQ (reference sequence). The CDR3 length is 15 residues. CDR3 region: CASSRGTASTDTQYF. The DNA of the CDR3 is TGTGCTAGCAGCCGAGGGACAGCTAGCACAGATACGCAGTATTTT.

The J gene is TRBJ1-4, the V gene TRBV5-5, with D unresolved. This CDR3 contains 17 residues. Trimming left V 0 bases short and J 0 bases short, with 12 bases between. CDR1 is SGHKS and CDR2 is YYEKEE in the germline V gene (reference sequence). CDR3 coding DNA: TGTGCCAGCAGCTTGGGGGCAGAACTTGCAACTAATGAAAAACTGTTTTTT. It translates to CASSLGAELATNEKLFF.

As concerns this clone: At one of its ends the junction is not consistent with the germline gene, which may arise from a read error. V is TRBV10-2 and J is TRBJ1-1, with a tentative D call TRBD1 (5 bases). Germline V CDR1 and CDR2: WSHSY, SAAADI. The CDR3 length is 13 residues. CDR3 bases: TGCGCCTGCAGGGCGGGGCGAAGGACTGAAGCTTTCTTT. Protein product: CACRAGRRTEAFF.

A single count supports this clone. The chain links TRBV6-1 to TRBJ1-5; 7 bases fit TRBD1. Trimming took 4 bases from V and 5 from J; bases not matched to a gene: 5. Germline loops: CDR1 MNHNS, CDR2 SASEGT. This CDR3 comprises 14 residues. CDR3 region: CASSARTGDQPQHF. In DNA form, the CDR3 reads TGTGCCAGCAGTGCCCGTACAGGGGATCAGCCCCAGCATTTT.

The gene calls are TRBV30 and TRBJ2-2; maybe TRBD1 (6 bases). Germline CDR1 is GTSNPN and CDR2 is SVGIG (reference sequence). V shed 3 bases and J shed 3 bases, with 8 bases lying between them. The CDR3 sequence is 13 residues long. Written as DNA, the CDR3 is TGTGCCTGGAGACAGGGATACACCGGGGAGCTGTTTTTT. Amino acid sequence: CAWRQGYTGELFF.

The rearrangement joins TRBV28 to TRBJ1-5; D not resolved. This CDR3 has 13 residues. In germline, CDR1 is MDHEN, CDR2 SYDVKM. Trimming took off 10 bases at V and 2 bases at J, with 12 bases between the two ends. The CDR3: CATTGGGNQPQHF. For the CDR3, the DNA is TGTGCCACAACCGGCGGAGGCAATCAGCCCCAGCATTTT.

The CDR3 spells CASSSARLAVTDTQYF. In DNA, the CDR3 is TGTGCCAGCAGTTCTGCCCGACTAGCGGTCACAGATACGCAGTATTTT. The chain carries TRBV5-8 and TRBJ2-3; the match to TRBD2 covers 9 bases. V lost 5 bases and J lost 2; bases outside the gene matches: 9. The CDR3 is 16 residues long. CDR1 and CDR2 (germline): SGHTS, YDEGEE. The variable domain in full, with the rest retrieved from reference TRBV5-8 and TRBJ2-3, is EAGVTQSPTHLIKTRGQQATLRCSPISGHTSVYWYQQALGLGLQFLLWYDEGEERNRGNFPPRFSGRQFPNYSSELNVNALELEDSALYLCASSSARLAVTDTQYFGPGTRLTVL.

The chain has TRBV7-3 and TRBJ2-2; D may be TRBD1 (6 bases). V was clipped by 5 bases and J by 5 bases, with 12 bases between them. CDR1 and CDR2 (germline): SGHTA, FQGTGA. The length of the CDR3 is 14 residues. The CDR3 region has the DNA TGTGCCAGCAGCCCGCCCACAGGGACCGGGGAGCTGTTTTTT. Protein sequence: CASSPPTGTGELFF.

This rearrangement joins TRBV7-6 to TRBJ1-3; possibly TRBD1 for D (6 bases). This CDR3 has 16 residues. In germline, CDR1 is SGHVS, CDR2 FNYEAQ. Trimming stripped 5 bases from V and 4 bases from J, with 18 bases between. CDR3 amino acids: CASSNPEGVGGNTIYF. The CDR3 DNA reads TGTGCCAGCAGCAACCCCGAGGGGGTGGGAGGAAACACCATATATTTT.

This chain links TRBV5-5 with TRBJ2-7; 8 bases map to TRBD2. The CDR3 covers 14 residues. V lost 6 bases and J lost 4; bases outside the gene matches: 9. Germline lookup yields CDR1 SGHKS and CDR2 YYEKEE (reference sequence). CDR3 coding DNA: TGTGCCAGCACCGGGGGGGCGGGGGATTACGAGCAGTACTTC. It codes for CASTGGAGDYEQYF.

The chain recombines TRBV4-1 with TRBJ1-4; D is uncertain. V lost 3 bases and J lost 1, with 21 bases in between. The germline gives CDR1 MGHRA, CDR2 YSYEKL. The CDR3 runs to 19 residues. The CDR3 loop reads CASSHALGVRMITNEKLFF. The DNA for the CDR3 is TGCGCCAGCAGCCACGCCCTTGGTGTCAGGATGATAACTAATGAAAAACTGTTTTTT.

The V gene is TRBV14, the J gene TRBJ2-6; possible D gene TRBD1, 5 bases. The CDR3 has 15 amino acids. Trimming took 2 bases from V and 1 from J, leaving 6 bases between them. Germline CDR1 SGHDN, CDR2 FVKESK. In nucleotides, the CDR3 is TGTGCCAGCAGCCAATGGACATCTGGGGCCAACGTCCTGACTTTC. Its translation is CASSQWTSGANVLTF.

The chain couples TRBV7-2 to TRBJ2-2; 8 nucleotides line up with TRBD1. Trimming removed 0 bases from V and 9 bases from J; junction bases left unmatched: 6. This CDR3 region has 15 residues. Germline assignment: CDR1 SGHTA and CDR2 FQGNSA. CDR3 amino acids: CASSLADRVARELFF. CDR3 nucleotides: TGTGCCAGCAGCTTAGCGGACAGGGTAGCCCGGGAGCTGTTTTTT.

This chain joins TRBV6-4 and TRBJ2-3; 10 positions agree with TRBD2. Germline V CDR1 and CDR2: MRHNA, SNTAGT. The V segment lost 3 bases and the J segment 4 bases; nucleotides outside the gene matches: 1. The CDR3 spans 14 residues. CDR3 residues: CASSELAGADTQYF. CDR3 bases: TGTGCCAGCAGTGAGCTAGCGGGAGCAGATACGCAGTATTTT.

In DNA form, the CDR3 reads TGTGCCAGCACCGAAGGGGGGGCCAATAATCAGCCCCAGCATTTT. It is translated as CASTEGGANNQPQHF. The rearrangement joins TRBV2 to TRBJ1-5; TRBD1 might be the D (6 bases). The V gene's germline CDR1 is SNHLY and CDR2 FYNNEI. Trimming removed 7 bases from V and 4 bases from J, with 17 bases in between. This CDR3 has 15 amino acids.

This clone was counted a few times. The chain links TRBV5-6 to TRBJ1-2, with 8 bases lining up with TRBD1. The trim removed 4 bases at V and 4 bases at J, leaving 6 bases unmatched. The V gene's germline CDR1 is SGHDT and CDR2 YYEEEE. The CDR3 sequence is 14 residues long. CDR3 in amino acids: CASSVGQASYGYTF. In nucleotides, the CDR3 is TGTGCCAGCAGCGTGGGACAGGCATCCTATGGCTACACCTTC.

The chain carries TRBV6-6 and TRBJ2-7, with D possibly matching TRBD2 (5 bases). This CDR3 region has 15 residues. Trimming took off 6 bases at V and 12 bases at J, with 27 bases between the two ends. CDR1 and CDR2 (germline): MNHNY, SVGAGI (reference sequence). CDR3 nucleotide sequence: TGTGCCAGCAGGGACGACGGGGATCCCCAACGGGTTCTGTACTTC. This codes for CASRDDGDPQRVLYF.

The V call is TRBV2, the J call TRBJ2-1, with TRBD1 matching over 12 bases. The CDR3 loop spans 14 amino acids. With 8 bases clipped from V and 7 bases from J, the junction kept 6 bases outside the gene matches. The germline gives CDR1 SNHLY, CDR2 FYNNEI. CDR3 residues: CASPGTGGRNEQFF. Here the CDR3 DNA reads TGTGCCAGCCCCGGGACAGGGGGCCGAAATGAGCAGTTCTTC.

This clone was seen a few times. The chain has TRBV6-5 and TRBJ2-3, with 7 bases fitting TRBD2. V was pared by 2 bases and J by 3 bases, with 5 bases of the junction left unmatched. Germline CDR1 reads MNHEY; CDR2 reads SVGAGI. The CDR3 runs to 15 residues. The CDR3 DNA follows: TGTGCCAGCAGTTACGTCCAGGGAGGGACAGATACGCAGTATTTT. Its protein product is CASSYVQGGTDTQYF.

J is TRBJ2-3 and V is TRBV7-6; D not certain. CDR1 and CDR2 from the germline V gene are SGHVS and FNYEAQ. V dropped 3 bases and J dropped 6 bases, with 4 bases sitting between them. The CDR3 consists of 11 residues. CDR3: CASSLRDTQYF. CDR3 nucleotides: TGTGCCAGCAGCTTGAGGGATACGCAGTATTTT.

The chain couples TRBV5-1 to TRBJ1-2; no clear D. This CDR3 has 15 amino acids. Germline V gene data show CDR1 as SGHRS and CDR2 as YFSETQ. Trimming left V 2 bases short and J 3 bases short, with 14 bases between. In DNA form, the CDR3 reads TGCGCCAGCAGCTTTTTTACAGTTCAAGACTATGGCTACACCTTC. Translating it yields CASSFFTVQDYGYTF. Together with reference TRBV5-1 and TRBJ1-2, the CDR3 gives the full variable domain: KAGVTQTPRYLIKTRGQQVTLSCSPISGHRSVSWYQQTPGQGLQFLFEYFSETQRNKGNFPGRFSGRQFSNSRSEMNVSTLELGDSALYLCASSFFTVQDYGYTFGSGTRLTVV.

This sequence joins TRBV19 and TRBJ2-5; 13 nucleotides agree with TRBD2. The V segment lost 4 bases and the J segment 4 bases; nucleotides outside the gene matches: 6. This CDR3 has 16 residues. Germline V lookup: CDR1 LNHDA, CDR2 SQIVND (reference sequence). In DNA, the CDR3 is TGTGCCAGTAGTAGAGGACTAGCGGGAGAGGTAGAGACCCAGTACTTC. This encodes CASSRGLAGEVETQYF.

The chain joins TRBV4-1 to TRBJ2-7, with D possibly being TRBD1 (5 bases). The CDR3 loop spans 17 amino acids. V was clipped by 0 bases and J by 3 bases, with 18 bases between them. Germline loops: CDR1 MGHRA, CDR2 YSYEKL. The CDR3 spells CASSQDTAGLPFYEQYF. As DNA, the CDR3 is TGCGCCAGCAGCCAAGATACGGCAGGGCTCCCCTTCTACGAGCAGTACTTC.

V is TRBV27 and J is TRBJ1-1; 7 positions match TRBD1. The CDR3 is made up of 15 amino acids. CDR1 and CDR2 (germline): MNHEY, SMNVEV (reference sequence). The V and J ends lost 6 bases and 0 bases, in that order; junction bases with no gene match: 7. The DNA of the CDR3 is TGTGCCAGCAGACCTTCGACAGGGTTGAACACTGAAGCTTTCTTT. Translating gives CASRPSTGLNTEAFF.

V is TRBV4-2 and J is TRBJ1-5; no reliable D call. The CDR3 extends over 15 amino acids. V was cut by 0 bases and J by 0 bases, with 6 bases left in between. CDR1 is LGHNA, CDR2 YNFKEQ, per germline. The CDR3 coding sequence is TGTGCCAGCAGCCAAGAACAGTATAGCAATCAGCCCCAGCATTTT. It yields the protein CASSQEQYSNQPQHF.